This entry is about one TCR beta chain. The antigen remains unidentified. This sample is part of a study of blood T cells in healthy people across ages. Study conclusions and caveats: Long-lived donors carried more naive CD4+ cells and greater diversity than aged donors.

A sample-barcoded 5' primer and a J-beta primer mix were used in a second PCR of about 6 to 12 cycles. MiXCR, applied by TCRdb to the 5' RACE reads, yields one record per CDR3 protein. The table includes about 500,000 distinct CDR3 sequences, around 24% detected once. The germline V gene encodes CDR1 LNHDA and CDR2 SQIVND (reference sequence). The V and J ends lost 6 bases and 3 bases, in that order; junction bases with no gene match: 8. This CDR3 spans 15 amino acids. These data were also filed under a second study, of T cells of mothers and their children. This second report adds: Reads recorded for TCR beta CDR3 numbered over 9 million per mother and approximately 2.9 million per child.

The sequencing sample was made of blood. The chain joins TRBV19 to TRBJ1-1, with 9 bases that match TRBD1. This TCR was recovered from a boy aged 5-17 years in good health. CDR3 protein: CASRPTGGADTEAFF. In DNA, the CDR3 is TGTGCCAGTAGGCCTACAGGGGGCGCGGACACTGAAGCTTTCTTT. Looking up the rest from reference TRBV19 and TRBJ1-1 gives the full variable domain: DGGITQSPKYLFRKEGQNVTLSCEQNLNHDAMYWYRQDPGQGLRLIYYSQIVNDFQKGDIAEGYSVSREKKESFPLTVTSAQKNPTAFYLCASRPTGGADTEAFFGQGTRLTVV.